The 21 T cell receptor beta chains presented below share a single source sample, sequenced in a study of blood T cell repertoires in COVID-19. Sequencing was performed with immunoSEQ multiplex PCR; in TCRdb, only in-frame clones are kept and a portion is missing. The sample lists under 95,000 clones, about 91% occurring once. The specimen was peripheral blood. The receptors shown here come from a woman between 45 and 65 years old with acute or convalescent COVID-19.

V gene TRBV29-1 combines with J gene TRBJ2-1; D may be TRBD1 (6 bases). Germline V lookup: CDR1 SQVTM, CDR2 ANQGSEA. This CDR3 is built from 14 residues. Between the trimmed V and J ends, which lost 3 bases and 4 bases, there was a span of 13 bases. CDR3 nucleotide sequence: TGCAGCGTTGAGGGGGCACAGGTTTACAATGAGCAGTTCTTC. The encoded protein is CSVEGAQVYNEQFF.

The V gene is TRBV5-1, the J gene TRBJ2-7; the D gene is possibly TRBD2 (6 bases). The germline CDR1 and CDR2 sequences are SGHRS and YFSETQ. V dropped 2 bases and J dropped 4 bases, with 13 bases sitting between them. The CDR3 is 14 amino acids. CDR3 protein: CASSFRGSGYEQYF. Here the CDR3 DNA reads TGCGCCAGCAGCTTTCGTGGAAGCGGGTACGAGCAGTACTTC.

V and J are TRBV12-3 or TRBV12-4 and TRBJ1-1; 8 bases fit TRBD1. The CDR3 has 12 residues. The trim removed 4 bases at V and 11 bases at J, leaving 6 bases unmatched. As DNA, the CDR3 is TGTGCCAGCAGTTCGGACAGGGTAGTCGCTTTCTTT. Its protein product is CASSSDRVVAFF.

The chain has TRBV24-1 and TRBJ2-3; 10 positions match TRBD1. V lost 3 bases to trimming and J lost 2 bases; unmatched junction nucleotides: 4. The CDR3 consists of 16 residues. Germline assignment: CDR1 KGHDR and CDR2 SFDVKD. CDR3 coding DNA: TGTGCCACCAGTGATACGGGACAGGGGACCACAGATACGCAGTATTTT. As protein: CATSDTGQGTTDTQYF.

This clone was seen once. This chain connects TRBV7-6 to TRBJ2-1; 10 bases are a match to TRBD2. V lost 1 base to trimming and J lost 3 bases; unmatched junction nucleotides: 6. Per the germline V gene, CDR1 is SGHVS and CDR2 is FNYEAQ. CDR3 length: 17 residues. CDR3 region: CASSLGNLAGVYNEQFF. The CDR3 DNA is TGTGCCAGCAGCTTAGGTAACCTAGCGGGAGTCTACAATGAGCAGTTCTTC.

The chain is built from TRBV3-1 (or the pseudogene TRBV3-2) and TRBJ2-7; 7 bases align to TRBD2. The germline V gene encodes CDR1 LGHDT and CDR2 YNNKEL (reference sequence). V was clipped by 4 bases and J by 4 bases; unmatched bases: 4. The CDR3 contains 13 residues. CDR3 amino acids: CASSLARGYEQYF. Here the CDR3 DNA reads TGTGCCAGCAGCCTCGCGCGGGGGTACGAGCAGTACTTC.

This chain links TRBV5-1 with TRBJ2-3; 9 nucleotides line up with TRBD2. The CDR3 runs 17 residues. Germline lookup yields CDR1 SGHRS and CDR2 YFSETQ. Unmatched junction bases numbered 12, after V lost 2 bases and J lost 5 bases. This chain's CDR3 is CASSFVASGIRKDTQYF. The CDR3 DNA sequence: TGCGCCAGCAGCTTCGTGGCTAGCGGGATCCGCAAAGATACGCAGTATTTT.

The chain combines TRBV19 with TRBJ2-7; 7 bases agree with TRBD1. Germline V gene sequence: CDR1 LNHDA, CDR2 SQIVND (reference sequence). V was pared by 5 bases and J by 7 bases, with 11 bases of the junction left unmatched. The CDR3 sequence is 14 residues long. The CDR3 region has the DNA TGTGCCAGTAGTCAATCAACAGGGGTTCGTGAGCAGTACTTC. This translates into CASSQSTGVREQYF.

V and J are TRBV7-2 and TRBJ1-2; D possibly corresponds to TRBD1 (6 bases). Looked up from germline, CDR1 is SGHTA and CDR2 is FQGNSA. Trimming shortened V by 6 bases and J by 5 bases, and 19 bases separated the two germline ends. This CDR3 comprises 15 residues. The DNA of the CDR3 is TGTGCCAGCAGACTGAACAGGGCGCGGCAGTATGGCTACACCTTC. This sequence encodes CASRLNRARQYGYTF.

The rearrangement uses TRBV19 and TRBJ1-5; D unclear. Between the trimmed V and J ends, which lost 7 bases and 2 bases, there was a span of 15 bases. This CDR3 has 15 amino acids. Germline V gives CDR1 LNHDA, CDR2 SQIVND (reference sequence). Here the CDR3 reads CASNPGTRGNQPQHF. The CDR3 coding sequence is TGTGCCAGTAACCCGGGCACGCGGGGCAATCAGCCCCAGCATTTT.

The chain couples TRBV7-3 to TRBJ1-1; TRBD1 agrees at 7 bases. Germline assignment: CDR1 SGHTA and CDR2 FQGTGA. The J segment lost 4 bases and the V segment lost 5 bases, leaving 16 bases of the junction unmatched. CDR3 length: 17 amino acids. CDR3 DNA: TGTGCCAGCAGCCCAACGCCACAGGGGTTCCCTTCCACTGAAGCTTTCTTT. Its translation is CASSPTPQGFPSTEAFF.

In this sample, this clone turned up a few times. The V and J genes are TRBV19 and TRBJ1-5; 9 bases match TRBD1. Germline CDR1 reads LNHDA; CDR2 reads SQIVND (reference sequence). The V and J ends lost 10 bases and 7 bases, in that order; junction bases with no gene match: 8. CDR3 length: 13 residues. The CDR3 sequence is CATNRGPRQPQHF. The CDR3 nucleotides read TGTGCCACAAACAGGGGGCCTCGGCAGCCCCAGCATTTT.

V and J are TRBV4-2 and TRBJ2-7, with 9 bases aligning to TRBD1. The CDR3 is 15 amino acids. Germline lookup yields CDR1 LGHNA and CDR2 YNFKEQ. With V trimmed by 4 bases and J by 2 bases, 6 bases remained unmatched. The CDR3 DNA sequence: TGTGCCAGCAGCCCGGGGGACAGGGAGCCCTACGAGCAGTACTTC. It is translated as CASSPGDREPYEQYF.

A few counts support this clone. The chain combines TRBV28 with TRBJ1-2; 9 bases fit TRBD1. V dropped 3 bases and J dropped 5; count of bases not matched to a gene: 4. CDR1 and CDR2 from the germline V gene are MDHEN and SYDVKM. This CDR3 contains 14 residues. The CDR3: CASSLVGTGYGYTF. CDR3 nucleotides: TGTGCCAGCAGTTTGGTCGGGACAGGGTATGGCTACACCTTC.

Written as DNA, the CDR3 is TGTGCCAGTAGTGTCCCAGGCTTCTCCGAAGCTTTCTTT. This sequence encodes CASSVPGFSEAFF. J is TRBJ1-1 and V is TRBV19; D not resolved. The CDR3 length is 13 residues. Per the germline V gene, CDR1 is LNHDA and CDR2 is SQIVND (reference sequence). The V and J ends lost 5 bases and 8 bases respectively, with 15 bases between them. Filled out from reference TRBV19 and TRBJ1-1, the complete variable domain reads DGGITQSPKYLFRKEGQNVTLSCEQNLNHDAMYWYRQDPGQGLRLIYYSQIVNDFQKGDIAEGYSVSREKKESFPLTVTSAQKNPTAFYLCASSVPGFSEAFFGQGTRLTVV.

The J gene is TRBJ2-4, the V gene TRBV10-1, with D possibly TRBD1 on 5 matching bases. This CDR3 is built from 13 residues. CDR1 and CDR2 from the germline V gene are WNHNN and SYGVQD (reference sequence). V was trimmed by 0 bases and J by 5 bases, leaving 5 bases between them. CDR3 protein: CASSESRENIQYF. The CDR3 nucleotides read TGCGCCAGCAGTGAGTCCAGGGAAAACATTCAGTACTTC.

The chain is built from TRBV12-3 or TRBV12-4 and TRBJ1-2; tentative D call: TRBD1 (5 bases). CDR3 length equals 13 residues. V was clipped by 7 bases and J by 6 bases, with 15 bases between them. The CDR3 DNA reads as TGTGCCAGCAATTTCGGGGGGTGGGATGGCTACACCTTC. It codes for CASNFGGWDGYTF.

This clone was picked up one time. V and J are TRBV6-2 or TRBV6-3 and TRBJ2-7, with D possibly being TRBD2 (6 bases). Germline V gives CDR1 MNHEY, CDR2 SVGEGT. This CDR3 region has 16 residues. Trimming took 1 base from V and 3 from J, leaving 16 bases between them. The CDR3 here is CASSYFSWRGNYEQYF. The DNA for the CDR3 is TGTGCCAGCAGTTACTTTTCGTGGAGGGGAAACTACGAGCAGTACTTC.

This clone was counted a few times. This chain links TRBV6-1 with TRBJ1-5; 9 nucleotides align to TRBD1. V lost 6 bases to trimming and J lost 3 bases; unmatched junction nucleotides: 6. The CDR3 spans 15 residues. Germline assignment: CDR1 MNHNS and CDR2 SASEGT. CDR3 residues: CASRVGTGFNQPQHF. The CDR3 coding sequence is TGTGCCAGCAGGGTCGGGACAGGGTTCAATCAGCCCCAGCATTTT.

The table lists this clone with a count of one. The chain has TRBV6-2 or TRBV6-3 and TRBJ2-7, with TRBD2 matching over 9 bases. With 2 bases clipped from V and 11 bases from J, the junction kept 16 bases outside the gene matches. Germline lookup yields CDR1 MNHEY and CDR2 SVGEGT. The CDR3 runs 16 residues. CDR3 in DNA: TGTGCCAGCAGTTACCCCCCGACTAGCGGAAGACCCGCAGAGTACTTC. As protein: CASSYPPTSGRPAEYF.

The V and J genes are TRBV10-2 and TRBJ2-1; D is perhaps TRBD2 (6 bases). With 1 base removed from V and 4 bases from J, the gap between germline ends came to 20 bases. The CDR3 is 18 amino acids. The germline gives CDR1 WSHSY, CDR2 SAAADI. The CDR3 spells CASSEWRDPPSEYNEQFF. The CDR3 DNA reads TGCGCCAGCAGTGAGTGGCGGGATCCCCCTTCAGAATACAATGAGCAGTTCTTC.